Here is one T cell receptor beta chain with its context. Assay: immunoSEQ multiplex PCR; the TCRdb copy retains only in-frame clones and omits some. The sample includes approximately 200,000 clones, roughly nine tenths seen only once; the top ten take approximately 2.4%. Adults between about 18 and 89 years of age took part from approximately 24 US areas. Trimming shortened V by 0 bases and J by 3 bases, and 11 bases separated the two germline ends. The CDR3 is 15 amino acids. Germline CDR1 is MNHEY and CDR2 is SVGEGT. This entry is derived from a study of blood T cell repertoires in COVID-19. At the level of the study: Material from acute and convalescent COVID-19 was sourced from the United States, Italy and Spain.

The chain recombines TRBV6-2 or TRBV6-3 with TRBJ1-2; D not resolved. The sequencing sample was made of PBMCs or T cells enriched from blood (not recorded which). The receptor comes from a woman in her twenties or thirties who had recovered from COVID-19. The CDR3 DNA reads TGTGCCAGCAGTTACTCGGGTTCTGAGGACTATGGCTACACCTTC. It specifies CASSYSGSEDYGYTF.